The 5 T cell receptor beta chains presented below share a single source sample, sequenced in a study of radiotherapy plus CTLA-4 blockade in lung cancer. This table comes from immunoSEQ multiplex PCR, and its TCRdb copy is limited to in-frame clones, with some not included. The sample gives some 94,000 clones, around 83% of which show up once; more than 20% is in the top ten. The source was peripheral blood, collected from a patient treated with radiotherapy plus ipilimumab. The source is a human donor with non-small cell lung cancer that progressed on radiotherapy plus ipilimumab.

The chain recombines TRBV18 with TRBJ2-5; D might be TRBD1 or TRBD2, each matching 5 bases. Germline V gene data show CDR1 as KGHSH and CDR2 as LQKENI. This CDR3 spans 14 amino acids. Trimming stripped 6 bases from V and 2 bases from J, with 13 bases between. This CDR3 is CASSQVGGQETQYF. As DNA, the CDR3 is TGTGCCAGCTCCCAAGTTGGGGGTCAAGAGACCCAGTACTTC. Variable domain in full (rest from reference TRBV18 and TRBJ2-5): NAGVMQNPRHLVRRRGQEARLRCSPMKGHSHVYWYRQLPEEGLKFMVYLQKENIIDESGMPKERFSAEFPKEGPSILRIQQVVRGDSAAYFCASSQVGGQETQYFGPGTRLLVL.

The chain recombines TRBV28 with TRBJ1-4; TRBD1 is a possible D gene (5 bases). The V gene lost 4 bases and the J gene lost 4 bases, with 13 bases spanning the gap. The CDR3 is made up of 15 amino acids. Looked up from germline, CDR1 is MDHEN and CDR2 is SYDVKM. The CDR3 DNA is TGTGCCAGCAGTTCCTTGGGACGGATTAATGAAAAACTGTTTTTT. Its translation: CASSSLGRINEKLFF.

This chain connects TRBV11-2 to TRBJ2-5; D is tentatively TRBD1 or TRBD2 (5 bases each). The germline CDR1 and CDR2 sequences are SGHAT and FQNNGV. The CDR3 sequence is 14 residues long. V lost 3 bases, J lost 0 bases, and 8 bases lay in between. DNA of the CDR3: TGTGCCAGCAGCTTTCGGGACCACCAAGAGACCCAGTACTTC. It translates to CASSFRDHQETQYF. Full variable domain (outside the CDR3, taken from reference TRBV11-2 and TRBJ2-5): EAGVAQSPRYKIIEKRQSVAFWCNPISGHATLYWYQQILGQGPKLLIQFQNNGVVDDSQLPKDRFSAERLKGVDSTLKIQPAKLEDSAVYLCASSFRDHQETQYFGPGTRLLVL.

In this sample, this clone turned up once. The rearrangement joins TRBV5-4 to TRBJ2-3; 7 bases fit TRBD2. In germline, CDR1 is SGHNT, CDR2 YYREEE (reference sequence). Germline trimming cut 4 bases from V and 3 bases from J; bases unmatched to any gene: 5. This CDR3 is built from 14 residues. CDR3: CASSPWGGTDTQYF. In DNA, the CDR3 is TGTGCCAGCAGCCCCTGGGGGGGAACAGATACGCAGTATTTT.

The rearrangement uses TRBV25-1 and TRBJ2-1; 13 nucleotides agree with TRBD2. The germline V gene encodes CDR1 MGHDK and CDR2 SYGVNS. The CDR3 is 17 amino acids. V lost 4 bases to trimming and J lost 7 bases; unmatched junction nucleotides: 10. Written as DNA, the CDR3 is TGTGCCAGCAGTGTCCTTCGAGGGACTAGCGGGACGAATGAGCAGTTCTTC. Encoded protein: CASSVLRGTSGTNEQFF.